This is a list of T cell receptor beta chains from one sample in a study of blood T cell repertoires in COVID-19. The assay was immunoSEQ multiplex PCR, and TCRdb's table has in-frame clones only and misses some. The sample has about 190,000 clones; 79% are singletons. Sequencing used peripheral blood. Receptor source: a man in his 60s with active or convalescent COVID-19. Each CDR3 is given with its conserved first and last residue. The D gene is left open where the match is weak. Clone size is not always given. Where it is, it says once, few, many or a class for expanded clones.

abundance,v_gene,d_gene,j_gene,CDR3aa,CDR3nt
once,TRBV2,-,TRBJ2-5,CASSVPGWETQYF,TGTGCCAGCAGTGTCCCCGGGTGGGAGACCCAGTACTTC
once,TRBV7-3,TRBD2,TRBJ2-7,CASSLTGASGSYEQYF,TGTGCCAGCAGCTTAACGGGAGCTAGCGGGTCCTACGAGCAGTACTTC
-,TRBV2,TRBD1,TRBJ1-2,CASSGGTGPSYGYTF,TGTGCCAGCAGTGGGGGGACAGGGCCTAGCTATGGCTACACCTTC
-,TRBV24-1,TRBD1,TRBJ1-4,CATSDTTGSGEKLFF,TGTGCCACCAGTGATACGACAGGGTCTGGAGAAAAACTGTTTTTT
once,TRBV5-4,-,TRBJ1-2,CASTPGGGASYGYTF,TGTGCCAGCACCCCTGGGGGGGGCGCGTCCTATGGCTACACCTTC
-,TRBV4-2,TRBD1,TRBJ2-1,CASSHHGTGDNEQFF,TGTGCCAGCAGCCACCACGGGACAGGGGACAATGAGCAGTTCTTC
-,TRBV4-1,TRBD1,TRBJ1-4,CASSQDSRAGTGWRGLFF,TGCGCCAGCAGCCAAGATTCCCGTGCCGGGACAGGGTGGCGGGGACTGTTTTTT
-,TRBV24-1,-,TRBJ2-2,CATREGFRGTGELFF,TGTGCCACCAGAGAGGGCTTCCGGGGGACCGGGGAGCTGTTTTTT
-,TRBV27,-,TRBJ1-6,CASSLSSSYNSPLHF,TGTGCCAGCAGTTTATCGAGCTCCTATAATTCACCCCTCCACTTT
-,TRBV9,-,TRBJ2-7,CASSVGLAPTYEQYF,TGTGCCAGCAGCGTAGGTCTAGCGCCTACCTACGAGCAGTACTTC
-,TRBV11-3,-,TRBJ2-1,CASILRGCGPSSYNEQFF,TGTGCCAGCATCCTCCGGGGGTGCGGGCCCAGCTCCTACAATGAGCAGTTCTTC
-,TRBV5-1,-,TRBJ1-1,CASSFEVEGTEAFF,TGCGCCAGCAGCTTTGAGGTCGAGGGCACTGAAGCTTTCTTT
-,TRBV6-5,-,TRBJ2-7,CASSYSNSLAYEQYF,TGTGCCAGCAGTTACTCGAATTCCCTAGCGTACGAGCAGTACTTC
-,TRBV30,TRBD1,TRBJ2-7,CASHWQGAHEQYF,TGTGCCTCGCACTGGCAGGGGGCCCACGAGCAGTACTTC
few,TRBV5-4,-,TRBJ2-7,CASSLEFGTPEQYF,TGTGCCAGCAGCTTGGAGTTCGGGACTCCCGAGCAGTACTTC
few,TRBV6-5,-,TRBJ1-5,CASRGSRNQPQHF,TGTGCCAGCAGGGGCAGTAGGAATCAGCCCCAGCATTTT
-,TRBV2,-,TRBJ2-3,CASSGGHFDADTQYF,TGTGCCAGCAGTGGCGGACACTTCGACGCAGATACGCAGTATTTT
-,TRBV28,TRBD1,TRBJ1-1,CASNRQGAKTEAFF,TGTGCCAGCAATCGACAGGGGGCCAAAACTGAAGCTTTCTTT
-,TRBV18,TRBD1,TRBJ1-5,CASSLGQQNQPQHF,TGTGCCAGCTCACTGGGACAGCAGAATCAGCCCCAGCATTTT
few,TRBV9,-,TRBJ1-1,CASSPRALAGTEAFF,TGTGCCAGCAGCCCAAGGGCACTGGCGGGCACTGAAGCTTTCTTT
-,TRBV9,TRBD2,TRBJ2-2,CASSGTSGPNTGELFF,TGTGCCAGCAGCGGGACTAGCGGTCCTAACACCGGGGAGCTGTTTTTT
-,TRBV6-1,-,TRBJ1-4,CASSETGPTNEKLFF,TGTGCCAGCAGTGAAACAGGGCCAACTAATGAAAAACTGTTTTTT
-,TRBV9,TRBD1,TRBJ1-1,CASSVVGTGHTEAFF,TGTGCCAGCAGCGTAGTAGGGACAGGGCACACTGAAGCTTTCTTT
-,TRBV19,-,TRBJ1-4,CASSDGGAGIEKLFF,TGTGCCAGTAGCGACGGGGGGGCTGGCATTGAAAAACTGTTTTTT
-,TRBV9,TRBD1,TRBJ2-2,CASGRTGGRTGELFF,TGTGCCAGCGGTCGGACAGGGGGTAGAACCGGGGAGCTGTTTTTT
-,TRBV7-2,-,TRBJ2-1,CASSLGVEGWLFF,TGTGCCAGCAGCTTAGGAGTGGAGGGATGGCTTTTCTTC
-,TRBV24-1,TRBD1,TRBJ2-5,CATSEWTGKETQYF,TGTGCCACCAGTGAGTGGACAGGGAAAGAGACCCAGTACTTC
-,TRBV27,TRBD2,TRBJ2-2,CASGRGHTGELFF,TGTGCCTCTGGGAGGGGTCACACCGGGGAGCTGTTTTTT
-,TRBV27,-,TRBJ1-3,CAIPRGGPLSGNTIYF,TGTGCCATCCCCCGGGGGGGACCCCTCTCTGGAAACACCATATATTTT
-,TRBV5-5,-,TRBJ2-5,CASSSTGGMETQYF,TGTGCCAGCAGCTCGACTGGGGGGATGGAGACCCAGTACTTC
-,TRBV18,TRBD1,TRBJ1-1,CASSIQGADTEAFF,TGTGCCAGCTCAATTCAGGGGGCGGACACTGAAGCTTTCTTT